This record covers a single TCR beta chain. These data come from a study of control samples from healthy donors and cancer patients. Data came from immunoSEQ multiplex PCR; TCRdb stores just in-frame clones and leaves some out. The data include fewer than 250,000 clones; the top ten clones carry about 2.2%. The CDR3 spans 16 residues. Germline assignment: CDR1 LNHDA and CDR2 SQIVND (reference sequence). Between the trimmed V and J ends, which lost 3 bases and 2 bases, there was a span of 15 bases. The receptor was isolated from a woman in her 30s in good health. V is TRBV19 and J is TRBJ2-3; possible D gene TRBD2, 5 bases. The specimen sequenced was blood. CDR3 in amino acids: CASSIDTGVPTDTQYF. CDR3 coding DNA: TGTGCCAGTAGTATCGATACCGGGGTCCCCACAGATACGCAGTATTTT.